This T cell receptor beta chain was found in a study of PD-1 blockade in classical Hodgkin lymphoma. Germline V gene sequence: CDR1 KGHSH, CDR2 LQKENI. The V end was cut by 5 bases, the J end by 0 bases, with 13 bases between. The CDR3 length is 15 residues. Comments on this clone: What it binds is unknown.

All the patients suffered relapse after autologous stem cell transplantation, and brentuximab vedotin exposure differed. The protocol was immunoSEQ multiplex PCR, while the TCRdb copy is restricted to in-frame clones and leaves out a portion. Among about 29,000 clones, approximately 70% were seen once, and the ten largest hold roughly 4%. Study-wide points: The study found complete responders had baseline diversity similar to newly diagnosed patients.

Sequences were derived from peripheral blood mononuclear cells (PBMCs), sampled before the second cycle of nivolumab. This sequence originates from a human donor with classical Hodgkin lymphoma. The rearrangement uses TRBV18 and TRBJ2-5; D uncertain. The CDR3 region has the DNA TGTGCCAGCTCAGTGAGATACACTGACCAAGAGACCCAGTACTTC. It codes for CASSVRYTDQETQYF.